Described below is a single T cell receptor (beta chain) sequence and its context. This sample was included in a study of technical replicates of blood from a few donors. The table came from immunoSEQ multiplex PCR; TCRdb's copy has only in-frame clones and leaves some out. The table shows some 31,000 clones, with about 92% occurring only once. This TCR was sampled from a human donor in good health. Some clones in this sample may be carry-over from other donors' samples. Sequenced sample: PBMCs.

For the CDR3, the DNA is TGTGCCAGCAGCGAGGGGACAGGGAATAGTGGCTACACCTTC. Translating it yields CASSEGTGNSGYTF. This chain uses TRBV9 with TRBJ1-2; 9 nucleotides match TRBD1. CDR3 length equals 14 residues. The V gene end was trimmed by 3 bases and the J gene end by 7 bases; junction bases not matched to a gene: 7. Germline V gene data show CDR1 as SGDLS and CDR2 as YYNGEE.